Detailed here is one T cell receptor (beta chain). The sample comes from a study of T cell responses to AZD1222 COVID-19 vaccine. The germline V gene encodes CDR1 SGHAT and CDR2 FQNNGV. The CDR3 runs 18 residues. V dropped 1 base and J dropped 0 bases, with 16 bases sitting between them. TCRdb's table, derived via immunoSEQ multiplex PCR, lists solely in-frame clones and lacks some. The table has approximately 94,000 clones, around nine tenths seen once. This clonotype was obtained from an adult in good health. V is TRBV11-2 and J is TRBJ2-1, with D perhaps TRBD1 or TRBD2 (5 bases each). This material consisted of peripheral blood, taken on day 0 of AZD1222 vaccination. Here the CDR3 reads CASSLVRGQALSYNEQFF. DNA for the CDR3: TGTGCCAGCAGCTTAGTTCGGGGCCAGGCCCTCTCCTACAATGAGCAGTTCTTC.